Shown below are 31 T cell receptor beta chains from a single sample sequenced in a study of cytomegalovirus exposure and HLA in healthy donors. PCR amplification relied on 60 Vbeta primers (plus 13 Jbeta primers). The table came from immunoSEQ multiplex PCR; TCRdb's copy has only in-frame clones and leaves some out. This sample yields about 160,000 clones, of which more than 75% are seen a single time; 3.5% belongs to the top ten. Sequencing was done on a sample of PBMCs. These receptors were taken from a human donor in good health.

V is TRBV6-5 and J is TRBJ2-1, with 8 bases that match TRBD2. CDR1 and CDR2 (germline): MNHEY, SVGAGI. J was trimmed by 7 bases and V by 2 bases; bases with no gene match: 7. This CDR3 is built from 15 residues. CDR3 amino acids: CASSYDPSGYNEQFF. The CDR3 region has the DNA TGTGCCAGCAGTTACGATCCTAGCGGGTATAATGAGCAGTTCTTC.

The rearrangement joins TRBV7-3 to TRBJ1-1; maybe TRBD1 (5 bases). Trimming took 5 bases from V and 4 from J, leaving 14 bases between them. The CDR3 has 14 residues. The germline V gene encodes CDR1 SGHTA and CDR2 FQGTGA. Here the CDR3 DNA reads TGTGCCAGCAGCCCGGAGACAGTAGGCACTGAAGCTTTCTTT. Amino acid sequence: CASSPETVGTEAFF.

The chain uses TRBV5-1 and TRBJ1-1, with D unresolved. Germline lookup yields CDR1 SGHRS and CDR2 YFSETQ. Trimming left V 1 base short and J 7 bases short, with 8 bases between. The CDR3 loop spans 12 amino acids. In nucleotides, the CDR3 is TGCGCCAGCAGCTTGTCCTCTCGTGAAGCTTTCTTT. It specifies CASSLSSREAFF.

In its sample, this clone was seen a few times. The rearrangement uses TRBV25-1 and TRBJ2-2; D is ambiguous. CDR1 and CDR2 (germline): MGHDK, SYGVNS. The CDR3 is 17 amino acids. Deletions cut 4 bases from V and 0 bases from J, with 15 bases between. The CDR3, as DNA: TGTGCCAGCAGTGCCCCTCCTCGTGCGCCGAACACCGGGGAGCTGTTTTTT. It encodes CASSAPPRAPNTGELFF.

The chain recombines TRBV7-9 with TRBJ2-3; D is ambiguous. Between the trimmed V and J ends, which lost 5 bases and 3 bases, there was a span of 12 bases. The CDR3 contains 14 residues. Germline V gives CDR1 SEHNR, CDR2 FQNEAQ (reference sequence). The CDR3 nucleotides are TGTGCCAGCAGCCCGCTGAGACTGACAGATACGCAGTATTTT. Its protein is CASSPLRLTDTQYF.

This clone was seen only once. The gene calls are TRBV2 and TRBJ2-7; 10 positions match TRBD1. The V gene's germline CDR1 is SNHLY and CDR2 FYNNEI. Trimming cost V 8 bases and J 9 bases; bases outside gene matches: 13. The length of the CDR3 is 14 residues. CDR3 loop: CASVTGTGAQGQYF. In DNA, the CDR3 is TGTGCCAGCGTCACCGGGACAGGGGCCCAGGGGCAGTACTTC.

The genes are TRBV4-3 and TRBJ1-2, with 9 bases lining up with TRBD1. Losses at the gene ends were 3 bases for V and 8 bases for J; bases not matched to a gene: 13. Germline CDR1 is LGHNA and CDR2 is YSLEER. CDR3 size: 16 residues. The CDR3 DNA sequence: TGCGCCAGCAGCCACCTAACAGACAGGGGGTGGAACGGCTACACCTTC. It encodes CASSHLTDRGWNGYTF.

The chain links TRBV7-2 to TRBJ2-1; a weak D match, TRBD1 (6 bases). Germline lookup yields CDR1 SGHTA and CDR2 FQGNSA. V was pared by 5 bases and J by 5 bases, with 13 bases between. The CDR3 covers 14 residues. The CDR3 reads CASSLPDRHNEQFF. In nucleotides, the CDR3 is TGTGCCAGCAGCCTCCCGGACAGACACAATGAGCAGTTCTTC.

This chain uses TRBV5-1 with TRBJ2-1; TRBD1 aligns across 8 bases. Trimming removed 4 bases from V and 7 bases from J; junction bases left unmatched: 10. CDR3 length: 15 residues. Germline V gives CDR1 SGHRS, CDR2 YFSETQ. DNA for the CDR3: TGCGCCAGCAGCACCTCCGGGACAGGACGAAATGAGCAGTTCTTC. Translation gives CASSTSGTGRNEQFF.

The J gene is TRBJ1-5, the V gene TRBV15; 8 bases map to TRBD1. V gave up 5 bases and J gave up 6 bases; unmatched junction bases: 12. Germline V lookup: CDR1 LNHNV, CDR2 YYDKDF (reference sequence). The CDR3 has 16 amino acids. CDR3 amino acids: CATSSPGGTGSQPQHF. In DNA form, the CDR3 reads TGTGCCACCAGCTCCCCAGGGGGCACAGGCAGTCAGCCCCAGCATTTT.

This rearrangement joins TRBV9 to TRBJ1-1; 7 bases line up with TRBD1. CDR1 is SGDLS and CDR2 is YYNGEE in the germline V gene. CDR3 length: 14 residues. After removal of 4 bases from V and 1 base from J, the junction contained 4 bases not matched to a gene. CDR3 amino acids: CASSPRTGNTEAFF. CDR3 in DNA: TGTGCCAGCAGCCCCCGGACAGGGAACACTGAAGCTTTCTTT.

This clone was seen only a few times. CDR3 in amino acids: CASSPTWGGNSPLHF. The CDR3 DNA reads as TGTGCCAGCAGCCCGACTTGGGGAGGTAATTCACCCCTCCACTTT. This chain connects TRBV9 to TRBJ1-6, with D hard to call. The CDR3 runs 15 residues. Germline V gives CDR1 SGDLS, CDR2 YYNGEE. V was cut by 4 bases and J by 6 bases, with 14 bases left in between.

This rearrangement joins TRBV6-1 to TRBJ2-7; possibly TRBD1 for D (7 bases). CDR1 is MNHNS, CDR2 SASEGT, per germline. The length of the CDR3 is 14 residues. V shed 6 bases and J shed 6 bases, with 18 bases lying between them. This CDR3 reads CASRETGRIGEQYF. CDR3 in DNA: TGTGCCAGCAGGGAGACAGGGAGGATAGGCGAGCAGTACTTC.

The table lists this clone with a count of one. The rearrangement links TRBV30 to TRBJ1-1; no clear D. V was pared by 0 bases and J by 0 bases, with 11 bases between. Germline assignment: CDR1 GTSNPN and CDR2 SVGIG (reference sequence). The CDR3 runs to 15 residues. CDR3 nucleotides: TGTGCCTGGAGTGTAAAGGACTTCTTGAACACTGAAGCTTTCTTT. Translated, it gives CAWSVKDFLNTEAFF.

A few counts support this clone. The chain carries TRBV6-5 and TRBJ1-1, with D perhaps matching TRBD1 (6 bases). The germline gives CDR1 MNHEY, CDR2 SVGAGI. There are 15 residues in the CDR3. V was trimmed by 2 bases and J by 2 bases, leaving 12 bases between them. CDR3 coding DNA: TGTGCCAGCAGTTACGGGGACAAGATAAACACTGAAGCTTTCTTT. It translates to CASSYGDKINTEAFF.

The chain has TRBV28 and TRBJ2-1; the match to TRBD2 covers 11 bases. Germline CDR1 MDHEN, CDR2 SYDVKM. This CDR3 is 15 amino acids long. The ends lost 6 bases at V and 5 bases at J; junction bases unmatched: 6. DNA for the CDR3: TGTGCCAGCAGCGAGACTAGCGGGATTAACAATGAGCAGTTCTTC. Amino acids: CASSETSGINNEQFF.

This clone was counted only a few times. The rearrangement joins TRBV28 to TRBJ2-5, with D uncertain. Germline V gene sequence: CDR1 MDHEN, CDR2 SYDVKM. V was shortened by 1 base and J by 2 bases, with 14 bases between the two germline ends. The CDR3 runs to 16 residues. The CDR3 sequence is CASSLSAARRQETQYF. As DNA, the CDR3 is TGTGCCAGCAGTTTATCGGCCGCTCGGAGACAAGAGACCCAGTACTTC.

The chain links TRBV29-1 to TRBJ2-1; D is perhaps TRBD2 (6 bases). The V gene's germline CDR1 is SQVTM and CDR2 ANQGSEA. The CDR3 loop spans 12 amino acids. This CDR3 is CTIGGSYNEQFF. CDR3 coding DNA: TGCACTATCGGAGGGTCCTACAATGAGCAGTTCTTC.

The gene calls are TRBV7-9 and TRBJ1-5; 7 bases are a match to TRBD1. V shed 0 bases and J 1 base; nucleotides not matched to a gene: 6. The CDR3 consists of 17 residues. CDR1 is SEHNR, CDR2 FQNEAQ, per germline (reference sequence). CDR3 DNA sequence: TGTGCCAGCAGCTTAGCAGAGGGGGCCGAGAGCAATCAGCCCCAGCATTTT. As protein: CASSLAEGAESNQPQHF.

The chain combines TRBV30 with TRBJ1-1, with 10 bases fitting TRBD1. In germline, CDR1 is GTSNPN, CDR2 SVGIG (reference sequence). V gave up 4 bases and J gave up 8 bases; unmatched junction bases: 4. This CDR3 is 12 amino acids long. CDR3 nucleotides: TGTGCCTGGATTAGGGACAGGGGCGAAGCTTTCTTT. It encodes CAWIRDRGEAFF. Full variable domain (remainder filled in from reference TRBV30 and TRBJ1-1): SQTIHQWPATLVQPVGSPLSLECTVEGTSNPNLYWYRQAAGRGLQLLFYSVGIGQISSEVPQNLSASRPQDRQFILSSKKLLLSDSGFYLCAWIRDRGEAFFGQGTRLTVV.

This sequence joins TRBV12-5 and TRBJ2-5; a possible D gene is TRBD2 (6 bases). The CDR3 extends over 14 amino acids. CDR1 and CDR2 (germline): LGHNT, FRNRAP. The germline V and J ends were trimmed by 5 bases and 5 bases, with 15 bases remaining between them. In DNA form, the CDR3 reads TGTGCTAGTGGTCTCCGGGCGGGGACGGAGACCCAGTACTTC. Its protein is CASGLRAGTETQYF.

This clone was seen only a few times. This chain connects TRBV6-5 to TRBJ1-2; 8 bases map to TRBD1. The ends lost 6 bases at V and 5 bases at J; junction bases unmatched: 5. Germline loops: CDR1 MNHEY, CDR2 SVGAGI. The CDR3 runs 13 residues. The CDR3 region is CASRRDRGYGYTF. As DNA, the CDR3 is TGTGCCAGCAGACGAGACAGGGGTTATGGCTACACCTTC.

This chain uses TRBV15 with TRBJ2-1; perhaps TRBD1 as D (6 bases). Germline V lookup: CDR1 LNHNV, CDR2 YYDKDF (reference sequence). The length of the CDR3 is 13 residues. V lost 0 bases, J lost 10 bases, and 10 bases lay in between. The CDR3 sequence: CATSRDLGAEQFF. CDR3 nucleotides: TGTGCCACCAGCAGAGATTTGGGGGCCGAGCAGTTCTTC. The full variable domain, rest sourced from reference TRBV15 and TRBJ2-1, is DAMVIQNPRYQVTQFGKPVTLSCSQTLNHNVMYWYQQKSSQAPKLLFHYYDKDFNNEADTPDNFQSRRPNTSFCFLDIRSPGLGDTAMYLCATSRDLGAEQFFGPGTRLTVL.

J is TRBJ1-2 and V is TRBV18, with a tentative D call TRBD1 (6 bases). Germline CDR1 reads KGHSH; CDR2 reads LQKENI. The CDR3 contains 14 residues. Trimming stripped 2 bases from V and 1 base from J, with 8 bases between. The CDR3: CASSPRTDNYGYTF. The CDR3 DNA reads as TGTGCCAGCTCACCAAGGACAGATAACTATGGCTACACCTTC.

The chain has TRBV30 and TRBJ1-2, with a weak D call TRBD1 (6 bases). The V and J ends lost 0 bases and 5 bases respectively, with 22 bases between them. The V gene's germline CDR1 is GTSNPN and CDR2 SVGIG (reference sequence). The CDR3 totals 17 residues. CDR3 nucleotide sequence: TGTGCCTGGAGTGTACGAGGCAGGGGCCGACTTCTATATGGCTACACCTTC. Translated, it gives CAWSVRGRGRLLYGYTF.

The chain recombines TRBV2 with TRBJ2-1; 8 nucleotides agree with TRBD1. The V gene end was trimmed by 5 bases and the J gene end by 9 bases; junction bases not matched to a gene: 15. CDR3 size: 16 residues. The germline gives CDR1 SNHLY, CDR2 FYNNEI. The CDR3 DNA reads TGTGCCAGCAGTCTCGAACCGGGACAGGCGGTTAGTGAGCAGTTCTTC. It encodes CASSLEPGQAVSEQFF.

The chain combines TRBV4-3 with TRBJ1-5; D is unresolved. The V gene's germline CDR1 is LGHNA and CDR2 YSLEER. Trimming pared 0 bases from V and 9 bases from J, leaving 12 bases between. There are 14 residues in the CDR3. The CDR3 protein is CASSQDMVLRPQHF. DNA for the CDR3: TGCGCCAGCAGCCAAGATATGGTTCTGAGGCCCCAGCATTTT.

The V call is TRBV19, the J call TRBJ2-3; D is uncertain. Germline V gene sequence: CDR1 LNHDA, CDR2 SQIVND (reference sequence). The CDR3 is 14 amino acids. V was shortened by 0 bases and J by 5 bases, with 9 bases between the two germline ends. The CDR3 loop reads CASSIDASGDTQYF. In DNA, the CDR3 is TGTGCCAGTAGTATAGATGCGTCCGGAGATACGCAGTATTTT.

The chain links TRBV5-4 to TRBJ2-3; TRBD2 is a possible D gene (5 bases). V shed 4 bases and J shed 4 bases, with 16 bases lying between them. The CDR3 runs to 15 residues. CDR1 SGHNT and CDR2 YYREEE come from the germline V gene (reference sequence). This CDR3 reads CASSPPSGRADTQYF. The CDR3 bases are TGTGCCAGCAGCCCCCCCTCGGGGAGAGCAGATACGCAGTATTTT.

CDR3 sequence (DNA): TGTGCCAGCTCCCGCCCTACCAAGTACAATGAGCAGTTCTTC. This encodes CASSRPTKYNEQFF. This chain connects TRBV18 to TRBJ2-1; D is undetermined. CDR1 and CDR2 from the germline V gene are KGHSH and LQKENI. The CDR3 runs 14 residues. Trimming stripped 6 bases from V and 4 bases from J, with 13 bases between.

The CDR3: CASSYGEGTYEQYF. In DNA, the CDR3 is TGTGCCAGCAGTTACGGGGAGGGGACCTACGAGCAGTACTTC. V is TRBV6-5 and J is TRBJ2-7, with TRBD2 identical over 7 bases. The CDR3 sequence is 14 residues long. The trim removed 2 bases at V and 2 bases at J, leaving 3 bases unmatched. CDR1 is MNHEY, CDR2 SVGAGI, per germline.